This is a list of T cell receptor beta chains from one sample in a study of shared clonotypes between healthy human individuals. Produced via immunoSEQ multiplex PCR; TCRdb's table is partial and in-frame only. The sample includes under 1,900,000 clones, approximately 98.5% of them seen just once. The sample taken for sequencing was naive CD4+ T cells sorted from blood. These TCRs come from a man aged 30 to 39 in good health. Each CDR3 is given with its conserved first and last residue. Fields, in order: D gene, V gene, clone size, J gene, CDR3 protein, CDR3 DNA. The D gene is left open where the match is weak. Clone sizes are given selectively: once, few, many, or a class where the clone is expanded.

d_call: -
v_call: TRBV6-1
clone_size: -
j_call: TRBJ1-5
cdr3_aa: CASEGSNQPQHF
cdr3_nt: TGTGCCAGCGAGGGGAGCAATCAGCCCCAGCATTTT

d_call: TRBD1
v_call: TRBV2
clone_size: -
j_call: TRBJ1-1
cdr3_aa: CASAKEAGGTEAFF
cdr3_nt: TGTGCCAGCGCCAAGGAAGCAGGGGGCACTGAAGCTTTCTTT

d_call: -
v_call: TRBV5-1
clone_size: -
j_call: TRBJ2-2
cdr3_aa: CASSILAGELFF
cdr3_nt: TGCGCCAGCAGCATCTTAGCCGGGGAGCTGTTTTTT

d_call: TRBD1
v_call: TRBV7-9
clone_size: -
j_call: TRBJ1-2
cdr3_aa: CASSLDRGGGYTF
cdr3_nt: TGTGCCAGCAGCCTAGACAGGGGAGGAGGCTACACCTTC

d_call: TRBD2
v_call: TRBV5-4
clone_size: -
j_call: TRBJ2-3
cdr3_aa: CASSSPGGLADLDTQYF
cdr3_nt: TGTGCCAGCAGCAGCCCAGGGGGACTAGCGGATTTAGATACGCAGTATTTT

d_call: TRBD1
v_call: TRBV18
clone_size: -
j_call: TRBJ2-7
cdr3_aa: CASSPRTGAISYEQYF
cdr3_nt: TGTGCCAGCTCACCTCGGACAGGGGCGATTTCCTACGAGCAGTACTTC

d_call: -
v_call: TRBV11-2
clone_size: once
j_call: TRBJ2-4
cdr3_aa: CASSLDAGVGNIQYF
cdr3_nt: TGTGCCAGCAGCTTAGATGCCGGAGTGGGGAACATTCAGTACTTC

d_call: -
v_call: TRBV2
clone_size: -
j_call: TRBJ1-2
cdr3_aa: CASSVGGNNYGYTF
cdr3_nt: TGTGCCAGCAGTGTAGGAGGGAACAACTATGGCTACACCTTC

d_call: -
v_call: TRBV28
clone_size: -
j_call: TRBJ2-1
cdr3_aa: CASSLDTYNEQFF
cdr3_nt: TGTGCCAGCAGTTTAGATACTTACAATGAGCAGTTCTTC

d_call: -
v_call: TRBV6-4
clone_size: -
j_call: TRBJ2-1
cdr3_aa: CASSDRASTYNEQFF
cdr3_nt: TGTGCCAGCAGTGACCGGGCCTCCACCTACAATGAGCAGTTCTTC

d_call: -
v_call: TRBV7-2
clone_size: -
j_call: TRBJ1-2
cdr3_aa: CASSLGDGRAYTF
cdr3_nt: TGTGCCAGCAGCTTAGGTGATGGACGGGCCTACACCTTC

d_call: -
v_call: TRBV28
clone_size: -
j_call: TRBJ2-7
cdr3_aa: CASKPPGLSLDEQYF
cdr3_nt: TGTGCCAGCAAACCACCGGGACTTTCATTAGACGAGCAGTACTTC

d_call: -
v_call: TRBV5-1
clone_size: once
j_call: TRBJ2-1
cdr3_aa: CASSLGRISYNEQFF
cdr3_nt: TGCGCCAGCAGCTTGGGGCGTATCTCCTACAATGAGCAGTTCTTC

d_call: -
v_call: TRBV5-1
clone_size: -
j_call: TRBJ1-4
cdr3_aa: CASSGSAGEKLFF
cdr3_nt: TGCGCCAGCAGCGGTTCGGCAGGGGAAAAACTGTTTTTT

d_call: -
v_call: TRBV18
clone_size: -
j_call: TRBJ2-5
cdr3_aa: CASARGIETQYF
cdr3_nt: TGTGCCAGCGCGCGGGGAATAGAGACCCAGTACTTC

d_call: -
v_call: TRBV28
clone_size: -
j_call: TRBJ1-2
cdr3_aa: CASSQPRDRNYGYTF
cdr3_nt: TGTGCCAGCAGTCAACCTCGAGACAGAAACTATGGCTACACCTTC

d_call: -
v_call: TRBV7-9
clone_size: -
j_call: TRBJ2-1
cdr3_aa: CASARGGGNEQFF
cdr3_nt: TGTGCCAGCGCCCGTGGGGGTGGCAATGAGCAGTTCTTC

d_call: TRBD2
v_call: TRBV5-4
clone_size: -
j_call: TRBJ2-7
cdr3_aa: CASHTRLAGEDEQYF
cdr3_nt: TGTGCCAGCCATACTAGACTAGCGGGAGAAGATGAGCAGTACTTC

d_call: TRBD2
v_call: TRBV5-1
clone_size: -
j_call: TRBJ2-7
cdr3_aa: CASSFLGQLAGVFNEQYF
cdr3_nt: TGCGCCAGCAGCTTCTTGGGGCAACTAGCGGGAGTGTTTAACGAGCAGTACTTC

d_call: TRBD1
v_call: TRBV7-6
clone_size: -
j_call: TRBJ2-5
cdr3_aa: CASSLPRTGEQTQYF
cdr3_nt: TGTGCCAGCAGCTTACCTAGGACAGGGGAACAGACCCAGTACTTC

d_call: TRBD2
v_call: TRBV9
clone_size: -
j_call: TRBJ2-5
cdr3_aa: CASSVLPRGTSGGTQETQYF
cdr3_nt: TGTGCCAGCAGCGTATTACCCCGCGGGACTAGCGGAGGAACCCAAGAGACCCAGTACTTC

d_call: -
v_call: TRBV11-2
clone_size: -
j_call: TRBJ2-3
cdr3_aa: CASSPSRSTQYF
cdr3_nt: TGTGCCAGCAGCCCCTCGAGGAGTACGCAGTATTTT

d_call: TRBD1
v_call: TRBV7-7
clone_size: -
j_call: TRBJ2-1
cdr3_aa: CASSLGQGAYNEQFF
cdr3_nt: TGTGCTAGCAGCTTAGGACAGGGCGCATACAATGAGCAGTTCTTC

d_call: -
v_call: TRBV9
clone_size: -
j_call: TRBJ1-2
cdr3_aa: CASSGSSPGPGAYRGYTF
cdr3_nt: TGTGCCAGCAGCGGTAGCTCCCCGGGCCCAGGGGCCTACCGGGGCTACACCTTC

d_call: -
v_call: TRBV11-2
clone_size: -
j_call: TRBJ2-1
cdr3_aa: CASSLRRPVGYNEQFF
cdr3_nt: TGTGCCAGCAGCTTACGCCGCCCGGTGGGATACAATGAGCAGTTCTTC

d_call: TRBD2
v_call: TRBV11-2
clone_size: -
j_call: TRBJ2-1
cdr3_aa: CASSSRTSGSSYNEQFF
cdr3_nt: TGTGCCAGCAGCTCCCGGACTAGCGGGAGCTCCTACAATGAGCAGTTCTTC

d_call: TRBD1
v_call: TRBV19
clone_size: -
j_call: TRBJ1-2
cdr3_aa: CASSEGTGTHYGYTF
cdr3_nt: TGTGCCAGTAGTGAAGGGACAGGGACCCACTATGGCTACACCTTC

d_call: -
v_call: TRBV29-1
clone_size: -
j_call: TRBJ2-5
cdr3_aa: CSVEDGREPRYF
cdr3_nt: TGCAGCGTTGAAGATGGACGGGAACCCAGGTACTTC

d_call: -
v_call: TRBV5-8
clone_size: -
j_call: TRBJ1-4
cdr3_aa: CASSFLGASTAPNEKLFF
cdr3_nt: TGTGCCAGCAGCTTTTTGGGTGCCTCGACAGCACCTAATGAAAAACTGTTTTTT

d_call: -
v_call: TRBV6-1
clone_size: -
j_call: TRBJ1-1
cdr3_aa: CASSRGMNTEAFF
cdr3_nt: TGTGCCAGCAGTAGAGGGATGAACACTGAAGCTTTCTTT

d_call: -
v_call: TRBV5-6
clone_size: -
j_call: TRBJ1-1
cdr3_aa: CASTQLRPGHTEAFF
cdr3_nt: TGTGCCAGCACCCAGTTGAGGCCCGGGCACACTGAAGCTTTCTTT

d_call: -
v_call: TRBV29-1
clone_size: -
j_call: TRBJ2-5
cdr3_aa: CSVAGLTLEYQETQYF
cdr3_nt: TGCAGCGTTGCCGGTCTGACTCTGGAGTACCAAGAGACCCAGTACTTC

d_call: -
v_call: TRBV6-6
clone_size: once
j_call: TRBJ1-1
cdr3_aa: CASTLLNTEAFF
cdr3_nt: TGTGCCAGCACCTTGTTGAACACTGAAGCTTTCTTT

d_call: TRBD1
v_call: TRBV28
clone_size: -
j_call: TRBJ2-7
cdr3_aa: CASSLPTTGLGSYEQYF
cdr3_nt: TGTGCCAGCAGTTTACCTACGACAGGGCTCGGTAGCTACGAGCAGTACTTC

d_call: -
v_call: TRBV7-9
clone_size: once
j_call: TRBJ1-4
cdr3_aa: CASSLSDRFNEKLFF
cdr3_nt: TGTGCCAGCAGCTTATCAGACCGCTTTAATGAAAAACTGTTTTTT

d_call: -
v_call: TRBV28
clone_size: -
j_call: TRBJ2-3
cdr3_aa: CASSLLGNTQYF
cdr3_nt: TGTGCCAGCAGTCTCCTTGGGAATACGCAGTATTTT

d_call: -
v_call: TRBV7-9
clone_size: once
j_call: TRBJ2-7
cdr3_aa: CASSLVDRAYEQYF
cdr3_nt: TGTGCCAGCAGCTTAGTCGACAGAGCCTACGAGCAGTACTTC

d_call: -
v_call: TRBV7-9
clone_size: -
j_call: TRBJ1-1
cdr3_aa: CASSSDRDTLEAFF
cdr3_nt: TGTGCCAGCAGCTCGGACAGAGACACCCTTGAAGCTTTCTTT

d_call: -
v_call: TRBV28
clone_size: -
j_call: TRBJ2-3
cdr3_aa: CASSFRSTDTQYF
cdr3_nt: TGTGCCAGCAGTTTTCGGTCCACAGATACGCAGTATTTT

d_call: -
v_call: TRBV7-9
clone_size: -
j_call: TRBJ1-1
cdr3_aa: CASSPGQFQNTEAFF
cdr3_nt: TGTGCCAGCAGCCCAGGACAGTTTCAGAACACTGAAGCTTTCTTT

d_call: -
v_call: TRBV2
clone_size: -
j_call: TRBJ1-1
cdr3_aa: CASSELVQLNTEAFF
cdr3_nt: TGTGCCAGCAGTGAACTTGTCCAATTGAACACTGAAGCTTTCTTT

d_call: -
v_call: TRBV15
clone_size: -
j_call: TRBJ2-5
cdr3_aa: CATSSGLAETQYF
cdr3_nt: TGTGCCACCAGCAGTGGGCTAGCGGAGACCCAGTACTTC

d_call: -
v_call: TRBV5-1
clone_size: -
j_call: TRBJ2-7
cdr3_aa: CASRLTRDSPYEQYF
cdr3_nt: TGCGCCAGCAGATTAACTCGGGACTCTCCCTACGAGCAGTACTTC

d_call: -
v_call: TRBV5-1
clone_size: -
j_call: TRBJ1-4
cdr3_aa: CASTGIDNEKLFF
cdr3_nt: TGCGCCAGCACCGGGATAGATAATGAAAAACTGTTTTTT

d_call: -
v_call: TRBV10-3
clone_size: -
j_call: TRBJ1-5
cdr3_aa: CAISEGRQVNQPQHF
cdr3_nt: TGTGCCATCAGTGAGGGCCGACAGGTAAATCAGCCCCAGCATTTT